A selection of T cell receptor beta chains follows, all from one sample in a study of T cells in Graves' hyperthyroidism and ophthalmopathy. Each CDR3 protein is one row after TCRdb ran MiXCR on the multiplex PCR reads. The data contain roughly 800,000 distinct CDR3 sequences, roughly 40% of them singletons. The sample taken for sequencing was blood. These receptors were obtained from a young man with Graves' hyperthyroidism. The CDR3 runs from the conserved cysteine through the conserved F or W. Each record gives: J gene, V gene, D gene, clone size, CDR3 DNA, CDR3 protein. The D gene is left open where the match is weak. A clone size is listed for some rows: how often the clone was seen (once, few, many), or a class if it is expanded.

TRBJ1-2,TRBV2,-,-,TGTGCCAGCAGCTCGGGGCTTTCATTTAGGGGTGACTATGGCTACACCTTC,CASSSGLSFRGDYGYTF
TRBJ2-3,TRBV6-1,TRBD1,-,TGTGCCAGCCATGGGACAGCCTATACGCAGTATTTT,CASHGTAYTQYF
TRBJ2-5,TRBV7-9,-,few,TGTGCCAGCAGCCAAGAACCCGCTAGCTGGGAGACCCAGTACTTC,CASSQEPASWETQYF
TRBJ2-7,TRBV10-3,-,-,TGTGCCATCAGTGACTCGAAGGGCTCAGGGAGCTCCTACGAGCAGTACTTC,CAISDSKGSGSSYEQYF
TRBJ2-2,TRBV10-2,TRBD1,few,TGCGCCAGCAGAGGAGACAGGGAAACCGGGGAGCTGTTTTTT,CASRGDRETGELFF
TRBJ2-7,TRBV15,-,many,TGTGCCACCAGCAGAGATTGGGACCGCCCCTACGAGCAGTACTTC,CATSRDWDRPYEQYF
TRBJ2-5,TRBV29-1,TRBD2,-,TGCAGCTCTACTAGCGGCAAGGAGACCCAGTACTTC,CSSTSGKETQYF
TRBJ2-2,TRBV20-1,TRBD1,few,TGCAGTGCCGTTACAGGGGCTACCGGGGAGCTGTTTTTT,CSAVTGATGELFF
TRBJ2-6,TRBV12-3/TRBV12-4,-,few,TGTGCCAGCAGTTTAGATGGGGTTGCTGGGGCCAACGTCCTGACTTTC,CASSLDGVAGANVLTF
TRBJ1-2,TRBV5-1,-,-,TGCGCCAGCAGCTTGGGACAGGTCCACTATGGCTACACCTTC,CASSLGQVHYGYTF
TRBJ2-5,TRBV6-5,-,-,TGTGCCAGCAGTTATAACGAGTACCAAGAGACCCAGTACTTC,CASSYNEYQETQYF
TRBJ1-1,TRBV7-9,-,many,TGTGCCAGCAGCGCTCGTAGGGGCACTGAAGCTTTCTTT,CASSARRGTEAFF
TRBJ1-1,TRBV2,TRBD1,many,TGTGCCAGCAGTCAATCCTGGACAGGCAGGAACACTGAAGCTTTCTTT,CASSQSWTGRNTEAFF
TRBJ2-7,TRBV20-1,-,-,TGCAGTGCTAGAGACCCCGGGACTCCCTCCTACGAGCAGTACTTC,CSARDPGTPSYEQYF
TRBJ2-7,TRBV5-1,-,many,TGCGCCAGCAGCTTGGATCCGGGCGGCGAGCAGTACTTC,CASSLDPGGEQYF
TRBJ1-4,TRBV10-3,TRBD1,many,TGTGCCACGAGCGGGTGGACAGGGGCAAATGAAAAACTGTTTTTT,CATSGWTGANEKLFF
TRBJ2-3,TRBV7-6,-,-,TGTGCCAGCAGCGGTTACAGCACAGATACGCAGTATTTT,CASSGYSTDTQYF
TRBJ2-5,TRBV10-3,-,many,TGTGCCATCAGACCCGACAGGTCGGAGACCCAGTACTTC,CAIRPDRSETQYF
TRBJ1-2,TRBV29-1,TRBD1,-,TGCAGCGCCAAGACAGGGACGAACTATGGCTACACCTTC,CSAKTGTNYGYTF
TRBJ1-5,TRBV7-6,-,many,TGTGCCAGCAGCCCTTTTGATAGCAATCAGCCCCAGCATTTT,CASSPFDSNQPQHF
TRBJ2-5,TRBV5-1,-,-,TGCGCCAGCAGCTATAGCGAGCAAGAGACCCAGTACTTC,CASSYSEQETQYF
TRBJ2-1,TRBV7-9,-,-,TGTGCCAGCAGCTTAGCGGGTATAGATGAGCAGTTCTTC,CASSLAGIDEQFF
TRBJ2-5,TRBV14,-,few,TGTGCCAGCAGCGTTCGGGACATGGCTTTTTCTGAGACCCAGTACTTC,CASSVRDMAFSETQYF
TRBJ1-2,TRBV7-9,-,many,TGTGCCAGCAGGGCTGAGCCGTCTGATGGGGATGGCTACACCTTC,CASRAEPSDGDGYTF
TRBJ1-4,TRBV7-2,-,many,TGTGCCAGCAGCTCCCAACTTCAAGGGAAACTGTTTTTT,CASSSQLQGKLFF
TRBJ1-3,TRBV9,-,-,TGTGCCAGCAGCGCAAGTCCCTACAGGGTCTCTGGAAACACCATATATTTT,CASSASPYRVSGNTIYF
TRBJ1-2,TRBV28,-,few,TGTGCCAGCAGTTTCCTCGGGACGAGGGGCTACGGTGGCTACACCTTC,CASSFLGTRGYGGYTF
TRBJ1-4,TRBV12-3/TRBV12-4,TRBD1,-,TGTGCCAGCAGGGGGACAGGGCAAAATGAAAAACTGTTTTTT,CASRGTGQNEKLFF
TRBJ2-7,TRBV7-9,TRBD1,few,TGTGCCAGCCAAAGGGGACAGGGGACGGGAGAGCAGTACTTC,CASQRGQGTGEQYF
TRBJ2-5,TRBV9,TRBD2,-,TGTGCCAGCAGCCGAGACCAGCGGGGGGCCTGGGAGACCCAGTACTTC,CASSRDQRGAWETQYF
TRBJ1-1,TRBV29-1,-,-,TGCAGTCCCGACAGGATGAACACTGAAGCTTTCTTT,CSPDRMNTEAFF
TRBJ2-5,TRBV13,-,few,TGTGCCAGCAGCTTAGGGGCCGACCCCGGGGCCCAGTACTTC,CASSLGADPGAQYF
TRBJ1-5,TRBV19,TRBD1,-,TGTGCCAGTAGCGCTCCGGGACAGGCGGACAATCAGCCCCGGCATTTT,CASSAPGQADNQPRHF
TRBJ1-5,TRBV4-3,TRBD1,-,TGCGCCAGCAGCCAAGAAGGGACAGGGGGCAATCAGCCCCAGCATTTT,CASSQEGTGGNQPQHF
TRBJ2-7,TRBV5-5,TRBD1,few,TGCGCCAGCAGCCCCTCAACAGGGGGCGTAGGGGAGCAGTACTTC,CASSPSTGGVGEQYF
TRBJ2-5,TRBV11-1,-,few,TGCGCCAGCAGCCCAGGAGGTCCTACAGAGACCCAGTACTTC,CASSPGGPTETQYF
TRBJ1-2,TRBV29-1,-,-,TGCAGCGTTGTAGTCCCCGTTACGAACTATGGCTACACCTTC,CSVVVPVTNYGYTF
TRBJ1-5,TRBV11-2,TRBD1,many,TGTGCCAGCAGCTCCGTTGGACAGGGCCGTGGGCCCCAGCATTTT,CASSSVGQGRGPQHF
TRBJ1-5,TRBV10-3,-,many,TGTGCCATCAGTGATTACGACGGCAATCAGCCCCAGCATTTT,CAISDYDGNQPQHF
TRBJ2-7,TRBV19,TRBD1,-,TGTGCCAGTAGTATAGACAGGGGGCGAGAGCAGTACTTC,CASSIDRGREQYF
TRBJ2-7,TRBV7-9,-,-,TGTGCCAGCAGCTTAGAGGTCGGAGGGGAGTACTTC,CASSLEVGGEYF
TRBJ1-1,TRBV12-3/TRBV12-4,TRBD1,-,TGTGCCAGCAGTTTAAGGGGCTCAGGGGGGGAAGCTTTCTTT,CASSLRGSGGEAFF